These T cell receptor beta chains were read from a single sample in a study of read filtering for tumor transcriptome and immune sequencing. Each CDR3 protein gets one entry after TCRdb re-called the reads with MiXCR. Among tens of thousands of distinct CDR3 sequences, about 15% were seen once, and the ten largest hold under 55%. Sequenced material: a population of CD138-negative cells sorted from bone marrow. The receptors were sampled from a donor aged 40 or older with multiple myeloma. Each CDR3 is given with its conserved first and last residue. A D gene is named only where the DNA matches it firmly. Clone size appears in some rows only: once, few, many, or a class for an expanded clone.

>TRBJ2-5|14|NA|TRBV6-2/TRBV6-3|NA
CASSYLTVEETQYF
TGTGCCAGCAGTTACCTCACCGTTGAAGAGACCCAGTACTTC
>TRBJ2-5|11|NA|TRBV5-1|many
CASSAQETQYF
TGCGCCAGCAGCGCACAAGAGACCCAGTACTTC
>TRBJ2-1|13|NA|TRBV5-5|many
CASSLSGNNEQFF
TGTGCCAGCAGCTTGTCGGGTAACAATGAGCAGTTCTTC
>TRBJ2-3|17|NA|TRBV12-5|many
CASGLSTGSRGTDTQYF
TGTGCTAGTGGTTTGTCTACAGGGTCCCGAGGCACAGATACGCAGTATTTT
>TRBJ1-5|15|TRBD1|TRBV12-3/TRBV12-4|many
CASSYDRGSNQPQHF
TGTGCCAGCAGTTACGACAGGGGCAGCAATCAGCCCCAGCATTTT
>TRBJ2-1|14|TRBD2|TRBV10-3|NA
CAIGRLAGSGEQFF
TGTGCCATCGGACGACTAGCGGGATCAGGGGAGCAGTTCTTC
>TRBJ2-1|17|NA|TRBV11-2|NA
CASRPTEEAGGYNEQFF
TGTGCCAGCAGGCCAACCGAGGAGGCAGGAGGGTACAATGAGCAGTTCTTC
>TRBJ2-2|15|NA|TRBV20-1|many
CSAHNTVTNTGELFF
TGCAGTGCCCATAACACGGTCACGAACACCGGGGAGCTGTTTTTT
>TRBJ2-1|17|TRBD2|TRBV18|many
CASSPSLAGGTYNEQFF
TGTGCCAGCTCACCAAGTCTAGCGGGAGGGACGTACAATGAGCAGTTCTTC
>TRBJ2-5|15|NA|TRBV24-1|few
CATSDGLGARETQYF
TGTGCCACCAGTGATGGGCTGGGGGCGAGAGAGACCCAGTACTTC
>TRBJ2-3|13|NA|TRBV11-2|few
CASSLYFGDTQYF
TGTGCCAGCAGCTTATATTTCGGAGATACGCAGTATTTT
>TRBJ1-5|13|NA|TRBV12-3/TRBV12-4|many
CASRDSSNQPQHF
TGTGCCAGCAGAGACAGTAGCAATCAGCCCCAGCATTTT
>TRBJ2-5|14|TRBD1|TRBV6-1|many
CASSPGTGRFTQYF
TGTGCCAGCAGCCCTGGGACAGGGCGATTCACCCAGTACTTC
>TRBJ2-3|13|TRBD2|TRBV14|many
CASSRAGADTQYF
TGTGCCAGCAGCCGAGCGGGAGCAGATACGCAGTATTTT
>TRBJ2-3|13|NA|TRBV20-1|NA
CSSIETSTDTQYF
TGCAGTTCGATAGAGACATCCACAGATACGCAGTATTTT
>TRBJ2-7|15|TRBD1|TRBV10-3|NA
CAISANTGTGDEQYF
TGTGCCATCAGTGCCAATACCGGGACAGGGGACGAGCAGTACTTC
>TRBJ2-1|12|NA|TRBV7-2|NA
CASSRRAGEQFF
TGTGCCAGCAGTCGGAGGGCCGGTGAGCAGTTCTTC
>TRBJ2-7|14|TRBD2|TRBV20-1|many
CSARLRGLFYEQYF
TGCAGTGCTAGGCTAAGGGGACTATTCTACGAGCAGTACTTC
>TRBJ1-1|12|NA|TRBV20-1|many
CSVRAGDTEAFF
TGCAGTGTTAGGGCTGGGGACACTGAAGCTTTCTTT
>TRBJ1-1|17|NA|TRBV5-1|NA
CASSLAGGPRMNTEAFF
TGCGCCAGCAGCTTGGCCGGGGGGCCGAGGATGAACACTGAAGCTTTCTTT
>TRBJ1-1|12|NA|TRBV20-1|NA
CSAAGEGTEAFF
TGCAGTGCTGCGGGGGAGGGCACTGAAGCTTTCTTT
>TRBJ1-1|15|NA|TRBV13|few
CASSLVRAEGPEAFF
TGTGCCAGCAGCTTAGTGAGGGCCGAGGGCCCTGAAGCTTTCTTT
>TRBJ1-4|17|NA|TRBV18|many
CASSPTGQLMANEKLFF
TGTGCCAGCTCACCGACCGGACAGCTGATGGCTAATGAAAAACTGTTTTTT
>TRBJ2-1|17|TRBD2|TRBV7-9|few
CASSLGTTSGTYNEQFF
TGTGCCAGCAGCTTGGGGACGACTAGCGGGACCTACAATGAGCAGTTCTTC
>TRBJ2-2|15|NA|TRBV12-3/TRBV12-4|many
CASRAGTTNTGELFF
TGTGCCAGCAGGGCCGGGACAACGAACACCGGGGAGCTGTTTTTT
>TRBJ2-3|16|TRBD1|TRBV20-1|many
CSARDFRQGAPDTQYF
TGCAGTGCTAGAGATTTTAGACAGGGGGCCCCAGATACGCAGTATTTT
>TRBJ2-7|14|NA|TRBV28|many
CASSRTRGAREQYF
TGTGCCAGCAGTCGGACGCGTGGCGCCAGGGAGCAGTACTTC
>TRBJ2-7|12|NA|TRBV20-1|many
CSARDDGYEQYF
TGCAGTGCTAGAGACGACGGATACGAGCAGTACTTC
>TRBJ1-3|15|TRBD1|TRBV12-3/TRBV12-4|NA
CASSRTGASGNTIYF
TGTGCCAGCAGCAGGACAGGGGCCTCTGGAAACACCATATATTTT
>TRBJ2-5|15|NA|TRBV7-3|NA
CASSRDPTRQETQYF
TGTGCCAGCAGCCGGGACCCGACAAGACAAGAGACCCAGTACTTC
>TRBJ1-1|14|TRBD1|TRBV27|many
CASSLGTGRTEVFF
TGTGCCAGCAGTTTAGGGACAGGGAGGACAGAAGTTTTCTTT
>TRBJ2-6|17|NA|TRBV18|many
CASSPSLPGAGANVLTF
TGTGCCAGCTCACCCTCCCTTCCAGGGGCTGGGGCCAACGTCCTGACTTTC
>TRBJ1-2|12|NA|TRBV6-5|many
CASSYTAGILTF
TGTGCCAGCAGTTACACCGCAGGGATTCTCACCTTC
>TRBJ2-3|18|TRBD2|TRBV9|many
CASSVEGTASGSTDTQYF
TGTGCCAGCAGCGTAGAGGGTACGGCTAGCGGAAGCACAGATACGCAGTATTTT
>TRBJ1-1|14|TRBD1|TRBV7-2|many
CASSRPGQDTEAFF
TGTGCCAGCAGCCGACCGGGACAGGACACTGAAGCTTTCTTT
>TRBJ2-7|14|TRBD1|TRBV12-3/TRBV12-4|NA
CASSSGTGTYEQYF
TGTGCCAGCAGCTCCGGGACAGGGACCTACGAGCAGTACTTC
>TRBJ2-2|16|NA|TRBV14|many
CASSHTAGVDTGELFF
TGTGCCAGCAGCCACACCGCGGGCGTGGACACCGGGGAGCTGTTTTTT
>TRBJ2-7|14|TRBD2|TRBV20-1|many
CSATPGTKSYEQYF
TGCAGTGCTACCCCCGGGACTAAATCCTACGAGCAGTACTTC
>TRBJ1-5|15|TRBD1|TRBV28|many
CASSRLTGGNQPQHF
TGTGCCAGCTCGAGACTTACAGGGGGCAATCAGCCCCAGCATTTT
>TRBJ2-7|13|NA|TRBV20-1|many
CSARGGHPYEQYF
TGCAGTGCTAGAGGGGGACACCCCTACGAGCAGTACTTC
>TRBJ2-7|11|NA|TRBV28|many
CASSPLFEQYF
TGTGCCAGCAGTCCCCTTTTCGAGCAGTACTTC
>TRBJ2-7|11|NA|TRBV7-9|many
CASSLGDEQYF
TGTGCCAGCAGCTTAGGGGACGAGCAGTACTTC
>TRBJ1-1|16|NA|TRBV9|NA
CASSVESGSRGTEAFF
TGTGCCAGCAGCGTAGAAAGTGGCAGTCGGGGCACTGAAGCTTTCTTT
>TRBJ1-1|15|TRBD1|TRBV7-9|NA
CASSLQTGVNTEAFF
TGTGCCAGCAGCTTACAGACAGGGGTGAACACTGAAGCTTTCTTT
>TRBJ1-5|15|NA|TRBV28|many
CASSSGVRVTQPQHF
TGTGCCAGCAGCTCTGGGGTCCGGGTCACTCAGCCCCAGCATTTT
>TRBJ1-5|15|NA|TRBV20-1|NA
CGARGYDRPNQPQHF
TGCGGTGCTAGGGGATATGACAGGCCCAATCAGCCCCAGCATTTT
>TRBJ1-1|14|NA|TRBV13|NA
CASSLDAKRSEAFF
TGTGCCAGCAGCTTAGACGCGAAGCGGTCAGAAGCTTTCTTT
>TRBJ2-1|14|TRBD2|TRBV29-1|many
CSVGAGGSANEQFF
TGCAGCGTTGGGGCGGGAGGGTCGGCTAATGAGCAGTTCTTC
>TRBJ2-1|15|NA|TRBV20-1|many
CSARDGTLPYNEQFF
TGCAGTGCTAGAGATGGCACCCTGCCCTACAATGAGCAGTTCTTC